A single sample gave rise to the 22 T cell receptor beta chains below, sequenced in a study of T cell changes during pregnancy in multiple sclerosis. This table comes from immunoSEQ multiplex PCR, and its TCRdb copy is limited to in-frame clones, with some not included. The sample consists of 85,000 to 130,000 clones, about 94% of them appearing once. The specimen comprised peripheral blood, sampled before pregnancy. Every receptor here comes from a female donor with multiple sclerosis, enrolled in a pregnancy study.

This clone was observed once. The rearrangement links TRBV4-1 to TRBJ2-7; TRBD1 matches 7 bases. The CDR3 length is 15 residues. Trimming removed 3 bases from V and 7 bases from J; junction bases left unmatched: 12. CDR1 MGHRA and CDR2 YSYEKL come from the germline V gene. The CDR3 sequence is CASSHMGQPAGEQYF. The CDR3 DNA is TGCGCCAGCAGCCACATGGGACAGCCCGCCGGGGAGCAGTACTTC.

This clone is a singleton in its sample. The chain uses TRBV7-8 and TRBJ2-1; no definite D call. The CDR3 length is 12 residues. Germline V gene sequence: CDR1 SGHVS, CDR2 FQNEAQ. V was clipped by 1 base and J by 5 bases, with 3 bases between them. The CDR3 region has the DNA TGTGCCAGCAGCTTAGTCGACAATGAGCAGTTCTTC. Residues: CASSLVDNEQFF.

This chain connects TRBV11-3 to TRBJ2-1; D may be TRBD2 (6 bases). Germline V lookup: CDR1 SGHNT, CDR2 YENEEA. Trimming cost V 0 bases and J 7 bases, with 10 bases left between them. The length of the CDR3 is 14 residues. CDR3 amino acids: CASSLDWAGNEQFF. The CDR3 coding sequence is TGTGCCAGCAGCTTAGATTGGGCGGGGAATGAGCAGTTCTTC.

This rearrangement joins TRBV4-1 to TRBJ2-7; the D gene is possibly TRBD2 (5 bases). This CDR3 has 14 residues. CDR1 MGHRA and CDR2 YSYEKL come from the germline V gene. V lost 1 base and J 6 bases, leaving 13 bases between the germline ends. The CDR3 region has the DNA TGCGCCAGCAGCCAAGTACTAGTATCGACCGAGCAGTACTTC. Protein sequence: CASSQVLVSTEQYF.

This clone was detected only once. The chain is built from TRBV27 and TRBJ2-2, with D uncertain. Germline CDR1 reads MNHEY; CDR2 reads SMNVEV (reference sequence). This CDR3 is built from 14 residues. V was shortened by 3 bases and J by 6 bases, with 11 bases between the two germline ends. As DNA, the CDR3 is TGTGCCAGCAGTTTCGTCAACACCCCCGGGGAGCTGTTTTTT. The encoded protein is CASSFVNTPGELFF.

V usage is TRBV27 and J usage is TRBJ2-7; perhaps TRBD2 as D (6 bases). V was cut by 8 bases and J by 3 bases, with 14 bases left in between. This CDR3 contains 13 residues. Germline assignment: CDR1 MNHEY and CDR2 SMNVEV (reference sequence). The CDR3 DNA is TGTGCCAGCTCATTCGGGAGTTTCTACGAGCAGTACTTC. Translated: CASSFGSFYEQYF.

The rearrangement uses TRBV9 and TRBJ2-1; the match to TRBD2 covers 9 bases. The CDR3 has 21 amino acids. After removal of 3 bases from V and 3 bases from J, the junction contained 22 bases not matched to a gene. Germline CDR1 and CDR2: SGDLS and YYNGEE. CDR3: CASSEKLAGIVTRPGYNEQFF. The CDR3 DNA follows: TGTGCCAGCAGCGAGAAGCTAGCGGGAATCGTAACCCGGCCCGGCTACAATGAGCAGTTCTTC.

V usage is TRBV28 and J usage is TRBJ2-6, with D perhaps matching TRBD1 (6 bases). The CDR3 is made up of 15 amino acids. With 5 bases removed from V and 1 base from J, the gap between germline ends came to 9 bases. CDR1 and CDR2 from the germline V gene are MDHEN and SYDVKM. CDR3 residues: CASSQGGSGANVLTF. In DNA, the CDR3 is TGTGCCAGCAGTCAAGGGGGTTCTGGGGCCAACGTCCTGACTTTC.

The chain uses TRBV10-2 and TRBJ2-1, with 7 bases that match TRBD2. V was pared by 3 bases and J by 7 bases, with 9 bases of the junction left unmatched. Germline V CDR1 and CDR2: WSHSY, SAAADI. The CDR3 runs 15 residues. CDR3 amino acids: CASSDLRGRGNEQFF. The CDR3 DNA reads as TGCGCCAGCAGTGATCTGCGCGGGAGAGGAAATGAGCAGTTCTTC.

The chain couples TRBV7-9 to TRBJ2-1; possible D gene TRBD2, 6 bases. CDR1 is SEHNR and CDR2 is FQNEAQ in the germline V gene (reference sequence). The length of the CDR3 is 15 residues. Trimming cost V 7 bases and J 0 bases, with 13 bases left between them. CDR3 in DNA: TGTGCCAGCACCACCTCGGGGGACTCCTACAATGAGCAGTTCTTC. Its translation is CASTTSGDSYNEQFF.

The chain has TRBV6-5 and TRBJ2-3; 8 bases map to TRBD2. The CDR3 spans 13 residues. Germline values: CDR1 MNHEY, CDR2 SVGAGI. The CDR3 DNA is TGTGTCAAGACTAGCGCCAGCACAGATACGCAGTATTTT. Protein: CVKTSASTDTQYF.

The rearrangement links TRBV4-1 to TRBJ2-1; 14 positions match TRBD2. Losses at the gene ends were 4 bases for V and 7 bases for J; bases not matched to a gene: 9. CDR1 is MGHRA, CDR2 YSYEKL, per germline. The CDR3 runs 17 residues. CDR3 protein: CASSLGLAGGSGNEQFF. The CDR3 nucleotides are TGCGCCAGCAGCCTTGGACTAGCGGGAGGATCTGGGAATGAGCAGTTCTTC.

The rearrangement links TRBV19 to TRBJ1-2; D may be TRBD1 (6 bases). The V end lost 5 bases, the J end lost 7 bases, and 14 bases lay between the germline ends. Germline assignment: CDR1 LNHDA and CDR2 SQIVND (reference sequence). The CDR3 has 13 amino acids. CDR3 nucleotides: TGTGCCAGTAGTGTTGACAGGACCCTTGGCTACACCTTC. Translated, it gives CASSVDRTLGYTF.

The rearrangement links TRBV7-4 to TRBJ2-7; tentatively, D is TRBD2 (7 bases). V shed 3 bases and J shed 2 bases, with 17 bases lying between them. The CDR3 runs to 16 residues. Germline V lookup: CDR1 SGHVT, CDR2 SQSDAQ. The CDR3 region has the DNA TGTGCCAGCAGCTTCGCGGGGGCACCCTTTCCCTACGAGCAGTACTTC. Its translation: CASSFAGAPFPYEQYF.

The chain uses TRBV19 and TRBJ2-3, with 8 nucleotides matching TRBD1. The V gene's germline CDR1 is LNHDA and CDR2 SQIVND (reference sequence). CDR3 length: 15 residues. V was clipped by 7 bases and J by 0 bases; unmatched bases: 6. CDR3 coding DNA: TGTGCCAGTACTTACAGGGGGGCTAGCACAGATACGCAGTATTTT. Residues: CASTYRGASTDTQYF.

The V call is TRBV30, the J call TRBJ2-7, with 11 bases matching TRBD2. There are 15 residues in the CDR3. V lost 2 bases to trimming and J lost 7 bases; unmatched junction nucleotides: 10. In germline, CDR1 is GTSNPN, CDR2 SVGIG (reference sequence). As DNA, the CDR3 is TGTGCCTGGAGTCCCTTAGCGGGAGGGAATCGGGAGCAGTACTTC. Translated, it gives CAWSPLAGGNREQYF.

This chain connects TRBV7-7 to TRBJ2-1; TRBD2 aligns across 11 bases. CDR1 is SSHAT and CDR2 is FNYEAQ in the germline V gene (reference sequence). CDR3 size: 15 residues. The J segment lost 9 bases and the V segment lost 1 base, leaving 5 bases of the junction unmatched. CDR3: CASSLGVAGGFEQFF. CDR3 nucleotide sequence: TGTGCCAGCAGCTTAGGGGTAGCGGGAGGGTTTGAGCAGTTCTTC.

V and J are TRBV30 and TRBJ2-1; no firm D call. Deletions cut 1 base from V and 8 bases from J, with 18 bases between. This CDR3 is built from 15 residues. Germline V lookup: CDR1 GTSNPN, CDR2 SVGIG (reference sequence). The CDR3 is CAWSELGLPNDEQFF. CDR3 sequence (DNA): TGTGCCTGGAGTGAGCTAGGCCTGCCTAACGATGAGCAGTTCTTC.

This chain uses TRBV5-4 with TRBJ2-7, with a tentative D call TRBD2 (7 bases). CDR3 length: 15 amino acids. Deletions cut 2 bases from V and 0 bases from J, with 12 bases between. Per the germline V gene, CDR1 is SGHNT and CDR2 is YYREEE (reference sequence). This CDR3 reads CASSFGGGSSYEQYF. In DNA, the CDR3 is TGTGCCAGCAGCTTTGGGGGCGGGAGCTCCTACGAGCAGTACTTC.

The genes are TRBV27 and TRBJ2-1; TRBD2 matches 11 bases. The CDR3 extends over 16 amino acids. Trimming at V came to 5 bases and at J to 3 bases, leaving 6 bases not matched to a gene. The germline CDR1 and CDR2 sequences are MNHEY and SMNVEV (reference sequence). CDR3 nucleotides: TGTGCCAGCAGTCCCGGACTAGCGGGCTACTACAATGAGCAGTTCTTC. Encoded protein: CASSPGLAGYYNEQFF.

The J gene is TRBJ2-3, the V gene TRBV11-1, with D possibly matching TRBD2 (8 bases). Trimming took off 5 bases at V and 0 bases at J, with 21 bases between the two ends. Germline values: CDR1 SGHAT, CDR2 FQDESV (reference sequence). The CDR3 runs 18 residues. The DNA of the CDR3 is TGTGCCAGCAGCAATAGCGGGACAGATACAACTAGCACAGATACGCAGTATTTT. This sequence encodes CASSNSGTDTTSTDTQYF. The whole variable domain, remainder taken from reference TRBV11-1 and TRBJ2-3, is EAEVAQSPRYKITEKSQAVAFWCDPISGHATLYWYRQILGQGPELLVQFQDESVVDDSQLPKDRFSAERLKGVDSTLKIQPAELGDSAMYLCASSNSGTDTTSTDTQYFGPGTRLTVL.

The chain is built from TRBV13 and TRBJ2-1; D may be TRBD1 (5 bases). Germline CDR1 reads PRHDT; CDR2 reads FYEKMQ (reference sequence). This CDR3 contains 14 residues. The V and J ends lost 3 bases and 10 bases respectively, with 16 bases between them. CDR3: CASSLGQGAEEQFF. DNA of the CDR3: TGTGCCAGCAGCTTGGGGCAGGGCGCTGAAGAGCAGTTCTTC.